This is a list of T cell receptor beta chains from one sample in a study of blood T cell repertoires in COVID-19. Using immunoSEQ multiplex PCR, the repertoire was profiled, and TCRdb retains in-frame clones only, with some absent. The sample lists some 150,000 clones, about nine tenths seen once, with about 11% in the top ten. The sample taken for sequencing was peripheral blood. These receptors were obtained from a woman older than 75 with acute or convalescent COVID-19. CDR3s include the opening cysteine and the closing phenylalanine or tryptophan. The order of the fields is J gene, V gene, clone size, D gene, CDR3 protein, CDR3 DNA. The D gene is left open where the match is weak. Expanded clones get a size class; other rows say once, few or many, or leave the size out.

j_call: TRBJ1-5; v_call: TRBV4-1; clone_size: .; d_call: .; cdr3_aa: CASSQDQTAGQPQHF; cdr3_nt: TGCGCCAGCAGCCAAGATCAAACAGCAGGGCAGCCCCAGCATTTT
j_call: TRBJ1-1; v_call: TRBV3-1/TRBV3-2; clone_size: .; d_call: TRBD1; cdr3_aa: CASSQVHPGQGEAFF; cdr3_nt: TGTGCCAGCAGCCAAGTCCACCCGGGACAGGGTGAAGCTTTCTTT
j_call: TRBJ2-2; v_call: TRBV6-1; clone_size: once; d_call: TRBD1; cdr3_aa: CASSGYSGTGVTGELFF; cdr3_nt: TGTGCCAGCAGTGGCTACTCCGGGACAGGGGTTACCGGGGAGCTGTTTTTT
j_call: TRBJ2-5; v_call: TRBV19; clone_size: .; d_call: .; cdr3_aa: CASSTAVLGGETQYF; cdr3_nt: TGTGCCAGTAGTACCGCTGTGTTGGGGGGAGAGACCCAGTACTTC
j_call: TRBJ1-1; v_call: TRBV2; clone_size: .; d_call: .; cdr3_aa: CASTQQLNTEAFF; cdr3_nt: TGTGCCAGCACGCAACAGCTGAACACTGAAGCTTTCTTT
j_call: TRBJ1-2; v_call: TRBV5-1; clone_size: .; d_call: TRBD1; cdr3_aa: CASSHGQGDGYTF; cdr3_nt: TGCGCCAGCAGCCATGGACAGGGGGATGGCTACACCTTC
j_call: TRBJ1-5; v_call: TRBV30; clone_size: .; d_call: TRBD1; cdr3_aa: CAWSDRANQPQHF; cdr3_nt: TGTGCCTGGAGCGACAGGGCCAATCAGCCCCAGCATTTT
j_call: TRBJ2-5; v_call: TRBV2; clone_size: .; d_call: TRBD1; cdr3_aa: CASSLQGSQETQYF; cdr3_nt: TGTGCCAGCAGCCTACAGGGGTCCCAAGAGACCCAGTACTTC
j_call: TRBJ1-1; v_call: TRBV5-1; clone_size: .; d_call: .; cdr3_aa: CASSLSGGNTEAFF; cdr3_nt: TGCGCCAGCAGCTTGTCCGGGGGGAACACTGAAGCTTTCTTT
j_call: TRBJ1-2; v_call: TRBV6-2/TRBV6-3; clone_size: .; d_call: .; cdr3_aa: CASSSQANYGYTF; cdr3_nt: TGTGCCAGCAGTAGCCAGGCTAACTATGGCTACACCTTC
j_call: TRBJ2-2; v_call: TRBV7-3; clone_size: .; d_call: .; cdr3_aa: CASSFLFGELFF; cdr3_nt: TGTGCCAGCAGCTTCTTATTCGGGGAGCTGTTTTTT
j_call: TRBJ1-1; v_call: TRBV2; clone_size: .; d_call: .; cdr3_aa: CASSELQGNTEAFF; cdr3_nt: TGTGCCAGCAGTGAACTACAGGGGAACACTGAAGCTTTCTTT
j_call: TRBJ1-5; v_call: TRBV4-1; clone_size: .; d_call: .; cdr3_aa: CASSHSGSNQPQHF; cdr3_nt: TGCGCCAGCAGCCATTCGGGGTCCAATCAGCCCCAGCATTTT
j_call: TRBJ2-7; v_call: TRBV3-1/TRBV3-2; clone_size: .; d_call: TRBD1; cdr3_aa: CASSFGTGSYEQYF; cdr3_nt: TGTGCCAGCAGCTTCGGGACAGGATCCTACGAGCAGTACTTC
j_call: TRBJ2-5; v_call: TRBV3-1/TRBV3-2; clone_size: .; d_call: TRBD2; cdr3_aa: CASSQVGGLAGFDEETQYF; cdr3_nt: TGTGCCAGCAGCCAAGTAGGAGGGCTAGCGGGATTCGACGAAGAGACCCAGTACTTC